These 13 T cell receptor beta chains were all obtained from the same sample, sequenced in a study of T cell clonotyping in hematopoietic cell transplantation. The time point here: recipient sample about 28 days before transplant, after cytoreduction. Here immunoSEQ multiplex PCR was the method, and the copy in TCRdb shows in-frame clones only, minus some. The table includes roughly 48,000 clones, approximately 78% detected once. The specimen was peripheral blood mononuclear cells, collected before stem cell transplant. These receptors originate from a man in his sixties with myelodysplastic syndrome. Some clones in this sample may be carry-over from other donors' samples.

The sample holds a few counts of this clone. CDR3 loop: CASSLVAGMGNQPQHF. Here the CDR3 DNA reads TGTGCCAGCAGCTTAGTGGCAGGGATGGGCAATCAGCCCCAGCATTTT. The J gene is TRBJ1-5, the V gene TRBV7-2, with D possibly matching TRBD1 (5 bases). Germline V gene data show CDR1 as SGHTA and CDR2 as FQGNSA. The V and J ends lost 1 base and 2 bases respectively, with 12 bases between them. The CDR3 length is 16 residues.

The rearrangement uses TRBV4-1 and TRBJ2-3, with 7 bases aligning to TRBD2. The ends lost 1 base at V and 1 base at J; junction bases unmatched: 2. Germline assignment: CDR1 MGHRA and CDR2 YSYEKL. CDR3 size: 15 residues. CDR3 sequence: CASSQGGGRTDTQYF. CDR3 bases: TGCGCCAGCAGCCAAGGGGGGGGTCGCACAGATACGCAGTATTTT.

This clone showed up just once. The CDR3 is CASSETAGARVKTEAFF. In DNA, the CDR3 is TGTGCCAGTAGCGAAACCGCGGGGGCGAGAGTAAAAACTGAAGCTTTCTTT. V usage is TRBV19 and J usage is TRBJ1-1; a weak D match, TRBD1 (6 bases). Per germline, CDR1 LNHDA and CDR2 SQIVND (reference sequence). V lost 6 bases and J 5 bases, leaving 25 bases between the germline ends. This CDR3 comprises 17 residues.

The CDR3 DNA sequence: TGTGCCCGGGGGGACCCCCCGAATACGCAGTATTTT. Its protein is CARGDPPNTQYF. The chain links TRBV30 to TRBJ2-3, with TRBD2 matching 7 bases. The CDR3 loop spans 12 amino acids. J gave up 7 bases and V 8 bases, and 9 bases lay outside the gene matches. Germline assignment: CDR1 GTSNPN and CDR2 SVGIG (reference sequence).

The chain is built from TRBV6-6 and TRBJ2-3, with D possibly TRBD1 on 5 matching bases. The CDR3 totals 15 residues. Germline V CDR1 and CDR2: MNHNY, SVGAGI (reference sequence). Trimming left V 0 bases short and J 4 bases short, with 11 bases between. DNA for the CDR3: TGTGCCAGCAGTTACTCGTCAGGGCCGGCAGATACGCAGTATTTT. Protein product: CASSYSSGPADTQYF.

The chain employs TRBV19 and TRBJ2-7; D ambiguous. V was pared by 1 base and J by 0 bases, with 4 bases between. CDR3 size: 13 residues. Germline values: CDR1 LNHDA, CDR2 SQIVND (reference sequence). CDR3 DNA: TGTGCCAGTAGTATAGGGCACTCCTACGAGCAGTACTTC. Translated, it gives CASSIGHSYEQYF.

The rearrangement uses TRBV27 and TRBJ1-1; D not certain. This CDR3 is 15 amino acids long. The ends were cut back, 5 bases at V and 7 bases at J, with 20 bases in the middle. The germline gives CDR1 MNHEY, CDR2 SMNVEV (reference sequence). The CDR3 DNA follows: TGTGCCAGCAGTATGCTGACAACCACGCCGCTTGAAGCTTTCTTT. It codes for CASSMLTTTPLEAFF.

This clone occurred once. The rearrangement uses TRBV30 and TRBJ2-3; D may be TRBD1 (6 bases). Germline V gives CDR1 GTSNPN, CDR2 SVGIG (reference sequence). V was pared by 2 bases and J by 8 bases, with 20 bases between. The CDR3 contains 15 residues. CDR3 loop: CAWSFQGSLPLTQYF. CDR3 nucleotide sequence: TGTGCCTGGAGTTTCCAGGGGTCGCTACCCCTTACGCAGTATTTT.

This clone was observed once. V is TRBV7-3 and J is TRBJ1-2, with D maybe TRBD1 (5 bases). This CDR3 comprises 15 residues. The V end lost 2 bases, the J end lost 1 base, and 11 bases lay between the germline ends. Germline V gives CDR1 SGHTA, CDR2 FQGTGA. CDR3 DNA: TGTGCCAGCAGCTTAGATCAGGGAAATAACTATGGCTACACCTTC. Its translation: CASSLDQGNNYGYTF.

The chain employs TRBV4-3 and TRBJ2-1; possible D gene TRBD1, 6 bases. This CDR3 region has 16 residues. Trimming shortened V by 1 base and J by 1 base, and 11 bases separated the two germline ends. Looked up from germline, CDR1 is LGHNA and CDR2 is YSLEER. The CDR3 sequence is CASSQARQGSYNEQFF. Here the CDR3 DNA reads TGCGCCAGCAGCCAAGCTCGCCAGGGGTCCTACAATGAGCAGTTCTTC.

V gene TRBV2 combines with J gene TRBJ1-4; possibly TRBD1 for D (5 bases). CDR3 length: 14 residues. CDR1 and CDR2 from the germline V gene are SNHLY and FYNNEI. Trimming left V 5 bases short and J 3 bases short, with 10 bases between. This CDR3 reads CASSPGWPNEKLFF. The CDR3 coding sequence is TGTGCCAGCAGTCCAGGGTGGCCTAATGAAAAACTGTTTTTT.

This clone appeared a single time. The CDR3 bases are TGTGCCAGCAGTTTAGAGGCAGGGGGTAACTATGGCTACACCTTC. This translates into CASSLEAGGNYGYTF. V usage is TRBV27 and J usage is TRBJ1-2, with 7 bases identical to TRBD1. V shed 2 bases and J 1 base; nucleotides not matched to a gene: 4. CDR3 size: 15 residues. Looked up from germline, CDR1 is MNHEY and CDR2 is SMNVEV (reference sequence).

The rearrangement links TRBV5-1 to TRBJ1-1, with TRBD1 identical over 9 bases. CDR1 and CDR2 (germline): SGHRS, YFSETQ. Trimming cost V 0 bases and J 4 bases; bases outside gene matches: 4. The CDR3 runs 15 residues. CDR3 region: CASSLGDRDATEAFF. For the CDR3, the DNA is TGCGCCAGCAGCTTGGGGGACAGGGATGCCACTGAAGCTTTCTTT. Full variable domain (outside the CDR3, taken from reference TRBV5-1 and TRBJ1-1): KAGVTQTPRYLIKTRGQQVTLSCSPISGHRSVSWYQQTPGQGLQFLFEYFSETQRNKGNFPGRFSGRQFSNSRSEMNVSTLELGDSALYLCASSLGDRDATEAFFGQGTRLTVV.